The 5 T cell receptor beta chains below come from one sample, sequenced in a study of spatial heterogeneity in lung cancer. The time point was: sample taken at primary tumor resection. No cells were sorted before sequencing. The whole RNA sequenced was extracted from tumor, nontumor lung or frozen PBMC. One entry per CDR3 protein, called by TCRdb with MiXCR from the 5' RACE reads. The sample shows more than 4,000 distinct CDR3 sequences, 40% to 65% of them seen only once. Sequenced material: PBMCs, taken at surgery. All receptors derive from a female donor with early-stage non-small cell lung cancer.

Worth noting for this clonotype: The library was designed around alpha chains, so this beta chain is a stray read whose abundance carries little weight. The rearrangement uses TRBV7-2 and TRBJ2-5; D is undetermined. The CDR3 totals 15 residues. V dropped 2 bases and J dropped 1 base, with 11 bases sitting between them. The germline CDR1 and CDR2 sequences are SGHTA and FQGNSA. The DNA for the CDR3 is TGTGCCAGCAGCTTAATGATGGGGTTCCAAGAGACCCAGTACTTC. Translated, it gives CASSLMMGFQETQYF.

This clonotype was counted only a few times. This beta chain is an off-target read within a library intended for alpha chains, so its frequency means little. The rearrangement uses TRBV28 and TRBJ2-2; 9 bases are shared with TRBD1. Germline values: CDR1 MDHEN, CDR2 SYDVKM. This CDR3 comprises 15 residues. The CDR3 sequence: CAHAPGQGYAGELFF. CDR3 sequence (DNA): TGTGCTCACGCGCCGGGACAGGGATACGCCGGGGAGCTGTTTTTT.

This clonotype was seen only a few times. A library made for alpha chains picked up this beta chain off target, so its size means little. V is TRBV7-9 and J is TRBJ2-1; D remains unclear. V dropped 5 bases and J dropped 9 bases, with 11 bases sitting between them. Germline V gene data show CDR1 as SEHNR and CDR2 as FQNEAQ (reference sequence). The CDR3 spans 12 residues. The CDR3: CASSLSFAEQFF. CDR3 coding DNA: TGTGCCAGCAGCCTCTCGTTCGCTGAGCAGTTCTTC.

Turning to this clonotype: With the library built for alpha chains, this beta chain is off target and its frequency is not meaningful. The genes are TRBV7-9 and TRBJ2-1; the match to TRBD1 covers 8 bases. The V and J ends lost 4 bases and 4 bases, in that order; junction bases with no gene match: 6. Germline CDR1 SEHNR, CDR2 FQNEAQ (reference sequence). This CDR3 has 15 residues. The CDR3 sequence is CASSSGTGRYNEQFF. Here the CDR3 DNA reads TGTGCCAGCAGCTCCGGGACAGGCAGATACAATGAGCAGTTCTTC.

A note on this clonotype: This beta chain is off target for a library built for alpha chains, so its abundance means little. V is TRBV7-8 and J is TRBJ2-7; the match to TRBD2 covers 13 bases. CDR1 and CDR2 (germline): SGHVS, FQNEAQ. Losses at the gene ends were 1 base for V and 9 bases for J; bases not matched to a gene: 9. This CDR3 region has 16 residues. The CDR3: CASSLGGTSGTTRQYF. The CDR3 bases are TGTGCCAGCAGCTTAGGCGGGACTAGCGGGACAACCCGGCAGTACTTC. The complete variable domain, with remaining parts taken from reference TRBV7-8 and TRBJ2-7, reads GAGVSQSPRYKVAKRGQDVALRCDPISGHVSLFWYQQALGQGPEFLTYFQNEAQLDKSGLPSDRFFAERPEGSVSTLKIQRTQQEDSAVYLCASSLGGTSGTTRQYFGPGTRLTVT.